The 8 T cell receptor beta chains below all came from one sample that was sequenced in a study of T-cell memory formation after mild COVID-19. TCRdb processed the 5' RACE reads anew with MiXCR; each CDR3 protein has one entry. The table lists a few hundred thousand distinct CDR3 sequences, approximately 23% of them singletons. Sequencing used PBMCs or a T cell subset sorted from them (not recorded which). The source is an adult woman who had mild COVID-19 (a few samples of this study predate the infection). Cell type and time point are not known.

This clonotype showed up just a few times. The CDR3 reads CSVLNWTGGKTQYF. The CDR3 DNA is TGCAGCGTCCTTAATTGGACAGGGGGAAAGACCCAGTACTTC. The chain joins TRBV29-1 to TRBJ2-5, with 10 bases matching TRBD1. This CDR3 comprises 14 residues. V lost 6 bases and J lost 6; bases outside the gene matches: 10. The germline gives CDR1 SQVTM, CDR2 ANQGSEA.

The chain has TRBV5-6 and TRBJ2-1; possible D gene TRBD1, 6 bases. The CDR3 spans 14 residues. Germline assignment: CDR1 SGHDT and CDR2 YYEEEE. The V and J ends lost 5 bases and 5 bases respectively, with 14 bases between them. The CDR3 coding sequence is TGTGCCAGCAGTCAGGAACAGGGAAACAATGAGCAGTTCTTC. Its translation is CASSQEQGNNEQFF.

J is TRBJ1-5 and V is TRBV12-3 or TRBV12-4; D is undetermined. Trimming stripped 7 bases from V and 1 base from J, with 17 bases between. The CDR3 has 16 amino acids. The DNA of the CDR3 is TGTGCCAGCACCGAGTGGGCCACAGCGAGCAATCAGCCCCAGCATTTT. Translating it yields CASTEWATASNQPQHF.

The rearrangement joins TRBV11-3 to TRBJ1-6, with TRBD1 as a possible D gene (6 bases). V shed 2 bases and J shed 6 bases, with 26 bases lying between them. The germline gives CDR1 SGHNT, CDR2 YENEEA. There are 20 residues in the CDR3. The CDR3 nucleotides are TGTGCCAGCAGCTTATCGACCGCTGTCGACGCGGGACACTTTAATTCACCCCTCCACTTT. Translated, it gives CASSLSTAVDAGHFNSPLHF.

The gene calls are TRBV20-1 and TRBJ1-1; D remains ambiguous. There are 15 residues in the CDR3. Germline CDR1 is DFQATT and CDR2 is SNEGSKA (reference sequence). The V end lost 0 bases, the J end lost 6 bases, and 17 bases lay between the germline ends. DNA of the CDR3: TGCAGTGCTAGAGATGGTGCTGGCAGCAGCTCTGAAGCTTTCTTT. It yields the protein CSARDGAGSSSEAFF.

This clonotype showed up many times. This sequence joins TRBV7-9 and TRBJ2-1; no firm D call. Per germline, CDR1 SEHNR and CDR2 FQNEAQ (reference sequence). V was cut by 1 base and J by 8 bases, with 6 bases left in between. The CDR3 loop spans 12 amino acids. Here the CDR3 reads CASSLGIHEQFF. CDR3 bases: TGTGCCAGCAGCTTAGGCATACATGAGCAGTTCTTC. Full variable domain (missing parts from reference TRBV7-9 and TRBJ2-1): DTGVSQNPRHKITKRGQNVTFRCDPISEHNRLYWYRQTLGQGPEFLTYFQNEAQLEKSRLLSDRFSAERPKGSFSTLEIQRTEQGDSAMYLCASSLGIHEQFFGPGTRLTVL.

This clonotype was seen a handful of times. The chain is built from TRBV24-1 and TRBJ2-7; tentative D call: TRBD1 (6 bases). Germline CDR1 reads KGHDR; CDR2 reads SFDVKD. With 9 bases removed from V and 8 bases from J, the gap between germline ends came to 19 bases. This CDR3 comprises 13 residues. Here the CDR3 reads CATEGVANSKQYF. The CDR3 DNA follows: TGTGCCACCGAGGGGGTAGCGAACAGCAAGCAGTACTTC.

This clonotype was counted between two and nine times. The chain combines TRBV6-5 with TRBJ2-2; D tentatively reads TRBD1 or TRBD2 (5 bases each). Germline V gene data show CDR1 as MNHEY and CDR2 as SVGAGI. CDR3 length: 15 amino acids. V was clipped by 7 bases and J by 4 bases, with 16 bases between them. CDR3 bases: TGTGCCAGCATTAGAGGGGTTCCGGGCACCGGGGAGCTGTTTTTT. Its translation: CASIRGVPGTGELFF.